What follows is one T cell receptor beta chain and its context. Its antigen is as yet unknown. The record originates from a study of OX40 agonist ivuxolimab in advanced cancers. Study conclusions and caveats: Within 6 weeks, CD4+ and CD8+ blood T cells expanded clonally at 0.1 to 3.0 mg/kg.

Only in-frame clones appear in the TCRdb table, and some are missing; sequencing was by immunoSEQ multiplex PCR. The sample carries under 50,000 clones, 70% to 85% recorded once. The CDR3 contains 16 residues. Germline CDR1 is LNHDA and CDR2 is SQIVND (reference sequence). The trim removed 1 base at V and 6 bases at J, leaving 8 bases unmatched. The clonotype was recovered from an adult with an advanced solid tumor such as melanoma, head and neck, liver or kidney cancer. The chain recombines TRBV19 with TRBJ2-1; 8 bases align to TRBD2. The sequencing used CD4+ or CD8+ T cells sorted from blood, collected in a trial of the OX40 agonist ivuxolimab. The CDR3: CASSIVREGLGNEQFF. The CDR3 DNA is TGTGCCAGTAGTATAGTACGGGAGGGCCTGGGCAATGAGCAGTTCTTC.